The 25 T cell receptor beta chains below were found in one sample sequenced in a study of blood T cell repertoires in COVID-19. Measured with immunoSEQ multiplex PCR; TCRdb has only the in-frame clones, and not every one. This sample has around 160,000 clones; 65% to 85% occur once, and the top ten carry 13%. The sequenced sample consisted of PBMCs or T cells enriched from blood (not recorded which). The source of these receptors is an older woman who had recovered from COVID-19.

This chain joins TRBV28 and TRBJ1-4; 10 bases fit TRBD1. The CDR3 loop spans 16 amino acids. Germline CDR1 reads MDHEN; CDR2 reads SYDVKM. The J segment lost 8 bases and the V segment lost 5 bases, leaving 11 bases of the junction unmatched. CDR3 residues: CASSPPPGQGPEKLFF. As DNA, the CDR3 is TGTGCCAGCAGTCCTCCTCCGGGACAGGGGCCGGAAAAACTGTTTTTT.

V is TRBV19 and J is TRBJ2-1; D is perhaps TRBD2 (5 bases). The CDR3 is made up of 13 amino acids. V lost 6 bases and J 7 bases, leaving 13 bases between the germline ends. Germline V CDR1 and CDR2: LNHDA, SQIVND (reference sequence). The CDR3 loop is CASRVTAGNEQFF. CDR3 DNA: TGTGCCAGTAGAGTTACCGCGGGTAATGAGCAGTTCTTC.

Note on this clone: The identical CDR3 is also encoded by other nucleotide sequences in the sample. V gene TRBV3-1 (or the pseudogene TRBV3-2) combines with J gene TRBJ2-7; the match to TRBD2 covers 12 bases. This CDR3 comprises 15 residues. V dropped 1 base and J dropped 3; count of bases not matched to a gene: 1. CDR1 and CDR2 (germline): LGHDT, YNNKEL (reference sequence). CDR3 in amino acids: CASSQGLAGVYEQYF. CDR3 bases: TGTGCCAGCAGCCAAGGACTAGCGGGAGTCTACGAGCAGTACTTC.

The chain links TRBV20-1 to TRBJ1-4; D call uncertain. V gave up 3 bases and J gave up 3 bases, with 23 bases separating them. The CDR3 covers 18 residues. Looked up from germline, CDR1 is DFQATT and CDR2 is SNEGSKA (reference sequence). CDR3: CSASRLGDLVFANEKLFF. DNA of the CDR3: TGCAGTGCTAGTAGGCTTGGAGATTTGGTTTTTGCTAATGAAAAACTGTTTTTT.

This clone was counted only a few times. The genes are TRBV5-1 and TRBJ1-4; the D gene is possibly TRBD1 (5 bases). The V gene's germline CDR1 is SGHRS and CDR2 YFSETQ. V shed 0 bases and J shed 8 bases, with 17 bases lying between them. CDR3 size: 16 residues. CDR3 nucleotides: TGCGCCAGCAGCTTGGTGGGTGATAGGGGAAGGGAAAAACTGTTTTTT. Its translation is CASSLVGDRGREKLFF.

This clone was seen a few times. V and J are TRBV7-2 and TRBJ2-2; 12 bases line up with TRBD2. J was trimmed by 1 base and V by 5 bases; bases with no gene match: 2. The germline gives CDR1 SGHTA, CDR2 FQGNSA. The CDR3 spans 16 residues. Here the CDR3 reads CASSGGLAGNTGELFF. CDR3 DNA: TGTGCCAGCAGCGGGGGACTAGCGGGGAACACCGGGGAGCTGTTTTTT.

This clone was seen just once. V usage is TRBV7-9 and J usage is TRBJ2-5, with 9 nucleotides matching TRBD2. Germline V gene lookup returns CDR1 SEHNR and CDR2 FQNEAQ (reference sequence). Trimming took 2 bases from V and 3 from J; bases not matched to a gene: 4. The CDR3 has 15 amino acids. The DNA of the CDR3 is TGTGCCAGCAGCTTATTTAGCGGGAGAAAAGAGACCCAGTACTTC. Translating it yields CASSLFSGRKETQYF.

This rearrangement joins TRBV6-5 to TRBJ1-5, with no clear D. From germline, CDR1 is MNHEY and CDR2 SVGAGI. The CDR3 loop spans 13 amino acids. V lost 5 bases, J lost 4 bases, and 9 bases lay in between. The CDR3, as DNA: TGTGCCAGCAGTATAAGAGAAAATCAGCCCCAGCATTTT. It codes for CASSIRENQPQHF.

CDR3 DNA: TGTGCCTGGAGTGTACGAAGGGCAGGGTCGAATCAGCCCCAGCATTTT. Residues: CAWSVRRAGSNQPQHF. This chain connects TRBV30 to TRBJ1-5; a possible D gene is TRBD1 (5 bases). The germline V gene encodes CDR1 GTSNPN and CDR2 SVGIG (reference sequence). The V and J ends lost 0 bases and 4 bases respectively, with 16 bases between them. This CDR3 spans 16 amino acids.

This chain uses TRBV9 with TRBJ1-2; D may be TRBD1 (5 bases). CDR1 and CDR2 from the germline V gene are SGDLS and YYNGEE. The CDR3 length is 12 residues. V dropped 3 bases and J dropped 10 bases, with 13 bases sitting between them. This chain's CDR3 is CASSAGHGLYTF. CDR3 bases: TGTGCCAGCAGCGCCGGACATGGTCTCTACACCTTC.

This clone occurred once. The chain combines TRBV4-1 with TRBJ2-1, with unresolved D. CDR1 and CDR2 (germline): MGHRA, YSYEKL. The CDR3 length is 16 residues. Deletions cut 0 bases from V and 8 bases from J, with 17 bases between. CDR3 coding DNA: TGCGCCAGCAGCCAAGAGGCGGCCAATGGTCGGGATGAGCAGTTCTTC. Amino acid sequence: CASSQEAANGRDEQFF.

This rearrangement joins TRBV11-2 to TRBJ2-1, with TRBD1 as a possible D gene (6 bases). The CDR3 sequence is 14 residues long. Per germline, CDR1 SGHAT and CDR2 FQNNGV. V was pared by 5 bases and J by 8 bases, with 16 bases between. The DNA of the CDR3 is TGTGCCAGCAGCCCTACGTTACAGGGAGATGAGCAGTTCTTC. Translated, it gives CASSPTLQGDEQFF.

This clone was seen a handful of times. J is TRBJ1-2 and V is TRBV11-2; D is possibly TRBD1 (5 bases). Trimming pared 0 bases from V and 7 bases from J, leaving 15 bases between. Germline assignment: CDR1 SGHAT and CDR2 FQNNGV. This CDR3 is 15 amino acids long. Here the CDR3 reads CASSLDPGGGSGYTF. Here the CDR3 DNA reads TGTGCCAGCAGCTTAGATCCCGGGGGTGGTAGTGGCTACACCTTC.

This chain joins TRBV5-4 and TRBJ2-1, with no clear D. V was trimmed by 4 bases and J by 5 bases, leaving 13 bases between them. CDR1 and CDR2 from the germline V gene are SGHNT and YYREEE (reference sequence). The CDR3 contains 14 residues. The DNA of the CDR3 is TGTGCCAGCAGCCAAGCCTTGTTGGACAATGAGCAGTTCTTC. As protein: CASSQALLDNEQFF.

This chain joins TRBV6-6 and TRBJ1-2; a possible D gene is TRBD1 (5 bases). V was trimmed by 8 bases and J by 5 bases, leaving 15 bases between them. Germline CDR1 is MNHNY and CDR2 is SVGAGI (reference sequence). CDR3 size: 13 residues. Written as DNA, the CDR3 is TGTGCCAGCCTCCGGGACTCCCGATATGGCTACACCTTC. Its protein is CASLRDSRYGYTF.

The chain couples TRBV5-1 to TRBJ2-5, with D maybe TRBD2 (6 bases). Germline V CDR1 and CDR2: SGHRS, YFSETQ. This CDR3 region has 13 residues. Trimming stripped 6 bases from V and 6 bases from J, with 15 bases between. CDR3 bases: TGCGCCAGCACTGGTTGGGGGGAGCAGACCCAGTACTTC. Translating it yields CASTGWGEQTQYF.

The gene calls are TRBV28 and TRBJ1-1; possibly TRBD1 for D (6 bases). This CDR3 comprises 15 residues. V lost 6 bases to trimming and J lost 0 bases, with 14 bases between them. Germline CDR1 is MDHEN and CDR2 is SYDVKM. The CDR3: CASRGDTGLNTEAFF. In DNA form, the CDR3 reads TGTGCCAGCAGGGGGGACACTGGATTGAACACTGAAGCTTTCTTT.

The genes are TRBV5-1 and TRBJ2-7; D is perhaps TRBD2 (6 bases). This CDR3 comprises 15 residues. Germline-derived CDR1 and CDR2 are SGHRS and YFSETQ. Trimming left V 4 bases short and J 0 bases short, with 14 bases between. CDR3 amino acids: CASSRETRSSYEQYF. The CDR3 nucleotides read TGCGCCAGCAGCCGAGAGACTAGGAGCTCCTACGAGCAGTACTTC.

This clone has just one count. The V gene is TRBV5-1, the J gene TRBJ1-1, with TRBD1 matching over 9 bases. Germline V CDR1 and CDR2: SGHRS, YFSETQ. Losses at the gene ends were 4 bases for V and 6 bases for J; bases not matched to a gene: 7. This CDR3 is 14 amino acids long. CDR3 protein: CASSGTGGGSEAFF. CDR3 DNA: TGCGCCAGCAGCGGAACAGGGGGCGGTTCTGAAGCTTTCTTT.

The rearrangement links TRBV7-9 to TRBJ1-6, with a possible D match to TRBD1 (6 bases). Per the germline V gene, CDR1 is SEHNR and CDR2 is FQNEAQ (reference sequence). Trimming removed 5 bases from V and 8 bases from J, with 16 bases in between. The CDR3 has 15 amino acids. CDR3 DNA sequence: TGTGCCAGCAGCCTATCGACAGGCCTATATTCACCCCTCCACTTT. This sequence encodes CASSLSTGLYSPLHF.

The CDR3 bases are TGTGCCAGCAGCTTTTCCACAACTAGCGGGGGTTCAGAGACCCAGTACTTC. It codes for CASSFSTTSGGSETQYF. The rearrangement joins TRBV7-6 to TRBJ2-5; the match to TRBD2 covers 11 bases. The CDR3 length is 17 residues. Trimming cost V 3 bases and J 4 bases; bases outside gene matches: 10. Germline CDR1 and CDR2: SGHVS and FNYEAQ.

The rearrangement uses TRBV5-1 and TRBJ1-5; D is unresolved. The ends were cut back, 0 bases at V and 7 bases at J, with 11 bases in the middle. The length of the CDR3 is 14 residues. Germline V gene lookup returns CDR1 SGHRS and CDR2 YFSETQ. This chain's CDR3 is CASSLAAAGQPQHF. The DNA for the CDR3 is TGCGCCAGCAGCTTGGCCGCGGCGGGACAGCCCCAGCATTTT.

The CDR3 protein is CASSDHPGLSDEQYF. DNA for the CDR3: TGCGCCAGCAGTGACCATCCGGGACTTTCCGACGAGCAGTACTTC. This chain connects TRBV10-2 to TRBJ2-7; the D gene is possibly TRBD2 (6 bases). The germline CDR1 and CDR2 sequences are WSHSY and SAAADI. The CDR3 spans 15 residues. The V gene lost 3 bases and the J gene lost 5 bases, with 17 bases spanning the gap.

The genes are TRBV5-5 and TRBJ1-5; 8 nucleotides match TRBD1. The CDR3 consists of 15 residues. Germline V gives CDR1 SGHKS, CDR2 YYEKEE (reference sequence). Trimming took 4 bases from V and 5 from J; bases not matched to a gene: 8. In DNA form, the CDR3 reads TGTGCCAGCAGCCCGAGGACAGGGACATATCAGCCCCAGCATTTT. This gives the protein CASSPRTGTYQPQHF.

The chain has TRBV19 and TRBJ2-7, with 9 bases identical to TRBD1. Trimming took 6 bases from V and 4 from J; bases not matched to a gene: 4. The CDR3 spans 13 residues. Germline CDR1 LNHDA, CDR2 SQIVND (reference sequence). The CDR3 loop is CASSRDREYEQYF. CDR3 sequence (DNA): TGTGCCAGTAGCCGGGACAGGGAATACGAGCAGTACTTC.